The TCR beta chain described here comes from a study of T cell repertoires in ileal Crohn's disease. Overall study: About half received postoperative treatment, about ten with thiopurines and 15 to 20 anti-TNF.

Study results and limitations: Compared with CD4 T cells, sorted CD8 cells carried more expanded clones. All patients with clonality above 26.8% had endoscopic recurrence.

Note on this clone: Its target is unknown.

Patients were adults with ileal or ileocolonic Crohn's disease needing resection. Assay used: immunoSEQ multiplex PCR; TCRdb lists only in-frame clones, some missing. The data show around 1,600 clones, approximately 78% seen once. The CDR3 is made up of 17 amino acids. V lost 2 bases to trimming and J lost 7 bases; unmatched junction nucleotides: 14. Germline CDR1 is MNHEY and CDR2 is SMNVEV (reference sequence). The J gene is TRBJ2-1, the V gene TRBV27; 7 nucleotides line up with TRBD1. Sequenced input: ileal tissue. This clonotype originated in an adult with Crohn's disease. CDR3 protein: CASSLIAGTERANEQFF. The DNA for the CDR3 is TGTGCCAGCAGTTTAATAGCCGGGACAGAAAGGGCTAATGAGCAGTTCTTC.